This TCR beta chain was sequenced in a study of blood T cell repertoires in COVID-19. The data were produced by immunoSEQ multiplex PCR, yet TCRdb's version contains in-frame clones alone and is incomplete. The sample carries a few hundred thousand clones, approximately 90% recorded once. This CDR3 region has 15 residues. With 5 bases removed from V and 7 bases from J, the gap between germline ends came to 21 bases. Germline lookup yields CDR1 SQVTM and CDR2 ANQGSEA. This clonotype was sampled from a woman aged 18-29 years who had recovered from COVID-19. The sample consisted of PBMCs or T cells enriched from blood (not recorded which). The genes are TRBV29-1 and TRBJ2-1, with no clear D. CDR3 protein: CSVSLTYSRRNEQFF. In nucleotides, the CDR3 is TGCAGCGTTTCACTCACCTATTCCCGCCGGAATGAGCAGTTCTTC.